These 21 T cell receptor beta chains came from one sample sequenced in a study of human T cells and chemical hapten exposure. Time point in this sample: patch test 1, 2 weeks after DPC sensitization. Treatment indicated: therapeutic diphenylcyclopropenone sensitization with weekly scalp DPC. TCRdb fed the RACE reads into MiXCR, producing one record per CDR3 protein. The top ten hold roughly 7.9% of the sample, which has 350,000 or so distinct CDR3 sequences, approximately 6.3% seen once. The sample here was whole blood, taken in connection with sensitization to the hapten diphenylcyclopropenone (DPC). The receptors derive from a woman between 18 and 29 years old with alopecia areata. Some clones in this sample may be carry-over from other donors' samples.

This clonotype was seen ten or more times. The chain uses TRBV20-1 and TRBJ2-1; 12 bases align to TRBD2. V was pared by 4 bases and J by 4 bases, with 8 bases of the junction left unmatched. This CDR3 is 16 amino acids long. Germline-derived CDR1 and CDR2 are DFQATT and SNEGSKA (reference sequence). The CDR3 nucleotides read TGCAGTGCTACCCAGACTAGCGGGGGAGATTACAATGAGCAGTTCTTC. The encoded protein is CSATQTSGGDYNEQFF.

This clonotype was picked up a small number of times. The rearrangement uses TRBV6-2 or TRBV6-3 and TRBJ1-5; maybe TRBD1 (6 bases). Germline V CDR1 and CDR2: MNHEY, SVGEGT. Trimming cost V 5 bases and J 2 bases, with 10 bases left between them. The CDR3 extends over 14 amino acids. In nucleotides, the CDR3 is TGTGCCAGCAGTAAGGACAGACGCAATCAGCCCCAGCATTTT. This encodes CASSKDRRNQPQHF.

This clonotype was seen a few times. This chain joins TRBV24-1 and TRBJ2-3; TRBD1 matches 10 bases. The CDR3 totals 19 residues. Trimming took 2 bases from V and 0 from J; bases not matched to a gene: 10. Per germline, CDR1 KGHDR and CDR2 SFDVKD. The CDR3 nucleotides are TGTGCCACCAGTGATTGGGACAGGGGTCTGCTTGGAAGCACAGATACGCAGTATTTT. Amino acids: CATSDWDRGLLGSTDTQYF.

This clonotype was detected a few times. The chain joins TRBV20-1 to TRBJ2-7; D is unclear. Germline loops: CDR1 DFQATT, CDR2 SNEGSKA (reference sequence). The ends were cut back, 3 bases at V and 2 bases at J, with 17 bases in the middle. The CDR3 consists of 15 residues. The CDR3 here is CSASDRRSFTYEQYF. The CDR3 DNA reads as TGCAGTGCTAGTGACCGAAGATCGTTCACCTACGAGCAGTACTTC.

This clonotype was observed many times. The chain combines TRBV29-1 with TRBJ2-7; D is perhaps TRBD1 or TRBD2 (6 bases each). The CDR3 is 15 amino acids. Trimming removed 5 bases at V and 5 bases at J, with 22 bases between. The germline V gene has CDR1 SQVTM and CDR2 ANQGSEA. This CDR3 is CSVRGRGPGQDEQYF. For the CDR3, the DNA is TGCAGCGTTCGTGGACGGGGGCCCGGCCAAGACGAGCAGTACTTC.

V usage is TRBV7-3 and J usage is TRBJ1-5; unclear D gene. The V gene's germline CDR1 is SGHTA and CDR2 FQGTGA. This CDR3 comprises 13 residues. V gave up 4 bases and J gave up 7 bases, with 11 bases separating them. In nucleotides, the CDR3 is TGTGCCAGCAGCTACCAGGACGGGCAGCCCCAGCATTTT. Its protein is CASSYQDGQPQHF.

This clonotype has more than one count but fewer than ten. The genes are TRBV6-2 or TRBV6-3 and TRBJ2-5, with D maybe TRBD1 (6 bases). V lost 3 bases to trimming and J lost 2 bases, with 19 bases between them. CDR1 is MNHEY, CDR2 SVGEGT, per germline. This CDR3 has 17 residues. The CDR3 here is CASSYWLRGTPQETQYF. The CDR3 DNA reads as TGTGCCAGCAGTTATTGGTTAAGAGGGACACCTCAAGAGACCCAGTACTTC.

This clonotype was observed many times. CDR3 region: CASSLIRETEAFF. The CDR3 nucleotides are TGCGCCAGCAGCTTGATCCGGGAGACTGAAGCTTTCTTT. This chain uses TRBV5-1 with TRBJ1-1, with no clear D. V was pared by 1 base and J by 5 bases, with 9 bases between. The germline CDR1 and CDR2 sequences are SGHRS and YFSETQ. CDR3 length equals 13 residues.

This clonotype has ten or more counts. The V and J genes are TRBV5-1 and TRBJ2-3; TRBD2 agrees at 7 bases. This CDR3 contains 17 residues. V was clipped by 0 bases and J by 1 base; unmatched bases: 8. CDR1 is SGHRS, CDR2 YFSETQ, per germline. The CDR3 DNA sequence: TGCGCCAGCAGCTTGGTTGGGCTAGCGGTCCGCACAGATACGCAGTATTTT. Translated, it gives CASSLVGLAVRTDTQYF.

This clonotype was found many times. The chain uses TRBV20-1 and TRBJ1-6, with 8 positions matching TRBD1. Trimming cost V 6 bases and J 9 bases; bases outside gene matches: 13. This CDR3 region has 15 residues. Germline V CDR1 and CDR2: DFQATT, SNEGSKA (reference sequence). The CDR3 loop reads CSAGARGTGRSPLHF. CDR3 sequence (DNA): TGCAGTGCGGGGGCCCGGGGGACAGGACGTTCACCCCTCCACTTT.

This chain uses TRBV18 with TRBJ1-1; tentative D call: TRBD1 (5 bases). V dropped 5 bases and J dropped 2 bases, with 9 bases sitting between them. This CDR3 region has 13 residues. The germline CDR1 and CDR2 sequences are KGHSH and LQKENI. The CDR3 spells CASSEGVNTEAFF. The CDR3 DNA reads TGTGCCAGCTCAGAAGGGGTTAACACTGAAGCTTTCTTT.

This clonotype has ten or more counts. This rearrangement joins TRBV6-2 or TRBV6-3 to TRBJ2-5, with unresolved D. Per germline, CDR1 MNHEY and CDR2 SVGEGT. Trimming shortened V by 2 bases and J by 7 bases, and 14 bases separated the two germline ends. CDR3 length equals 14 residues. The CDR3 region is CASSYDRTQWTQYF. As DNA, the CDR3 is TGTGCCAGCAGTTACGATAGAACCCAGTGGACCCAGTACTTC.

This clonotype was recorded a few times. The rearrangement uses TRBV12-3 or TRBV12-4 and TRBJ2-7; the D is unclear. The CDR3 has 13 residues. V lost 3 bases and J 4 bases, leaving 10 bases between the germline ends. CDR3 region: CASSLQIQYEQYF. The CDR3 bases are TGTGCCAGCAGTTTGCAGATCCAGTACGAGCAGTACTTC.

This clonotype was counted only a few times. This chain joins TRBV6-1 and TRBJ1-2; weak D call: TRBD1 (5 bases). The length of the CDR3 is 13 residues. The germline V gene encodes CDR1 MNHNS and CDR2 SASEGT. V was cut by 0 bases and J by 8 bases, with 10 bases left in between. CDR3 sequence reads: CASSEAVGVGYTF. DNA of the CDR3: TGTGCCAGCAGTGAAGCTGTGGGGGTCGGCTACACCTTC.

This clonotype was counted ten times or more. This rearrangement joins TRBV11-2 to TRBJ2-1; 7 nucleotides line up with TRBD2. Germline assignment: CDR1 SGHAT and CDR2 FQNNGV. J was trimmed by 5 bases and V by 5 bases; bases with no gene match: 6. The CDR3 has 14 amino acids. Here the CDR3 DNA reads TGTGCCAGCAGCCCTGGGACTATCAACAATGAGCAGTTCTTC. This encodes CASSPGTINNEQFF. The full variable domain, its missing parts supplied by reference TRBV11-2 and TRBJ2-1, is EAGVAQSPRYKIIEKRQSVAFWCNPISGHATLYWYQQILGQGPKLLIQFQNNGVVDDSQLPKDRFSAERLKGVDSTLKIQPAKLEDSAVYLCASSPGTINNEQFFGPGTRLTVL.

This clonotype has only a few counts. The J gene is TRBJ1-5, the V gene TRBV20-1; D not certain. This CDR3 spans 12 amino acids. The V and J ends lost 5 bases and 2 bases respectively, with 7 bases between them. CDR1 and CDR2 from the germline V gene are DFQATT and SNEGSKA (reference sequence). Here the CDR3 DNA reads TGCAGTGCTGGTAAGGGCAATCAGCCCCAGCATTTT. It encodes CSAGKGNQPQHF.

This clonotype was seen a handful of times. V is TRBV20-1 and J is TRBJ1-2, with 10 bases that match TRBD1. Germline-derived CDR1 and CDR2 are DFQATT and SNEGSKA (reference sequence). The CDR3 has 11 amino acids. Losses at the gene ends were 6 bases for V and 8 bases for J; bases not matched to a gene: 3. The CDR3 coding sequence is TGCAGTGCCGGGACAGGGGCCGGCTACACCTTC. Its translation: CSAGTGAGYTF.

V and J are TRBV28 and TRBJ2-7; D call uncertain. Deletions cut 5 bases from V and 12 bases from J, with 20 bases between. CDR3 length: 13 residues. Germline CDR1 MDHEN, CDR2 SYDVKM. CDR3 protein: CASSTPGPSAPYF. CDR3 bases: TGTGCCAGCAGTACGCCGGGCCCCTCCGCTCCGTACTTC.

This clonotype turned up a few times. The chain carries TRBV29-1 and TRBJ1-4, with TRBD1 as a possible D gene (5 bases). The V gene lost 5 bases and the J gene lost 8 bases, with 15 bases spanning the gap. The V gene's germline CDR1 is SQVTM and CDR2 ANQGSEA. This CDR3 has 13 amino acids. The chain's CDR3 is CSVQTGGDEKLFF. CDR3 sequence (DNA): TGCAGCGTTCAAACAGGAGGGGACGAAAAACTGTTTTTT.

This clonotype has a handful of counts. J is TRBJ2-1 and V is TRBV12-3 or TRBV12-4; 8 bases are shared with TRBD2. The CDR3 is 16 residues long. Trimming removed 0 bases from V and 3 bases from J; junction bases left unmatched: 4. CDR3 sequence (DNA): TGTGCCAGCAGTTTAGCGCCGGCGGGGGGCTACAATGAGCAGTTCTTC. This translates into CASSLAPAGGYNEQFF.

The chain combines TRBV27 with TRBJ2-3; D may match TRBD1 or TRBD2 (5 bases each). The CDR3 covers 16 residues. Germline V CDR1 and CDR2: MNHEY, SMNVEV (reference sequence). V shed 6 bases and J shed 1 base, with 17 bases lying between them. The CDR3 protein is CASSSRVLGGTDTQYF. The CDR3 DNA is TGTGCCAGCAGCAGCCGGGTCCTGGGGGGCACAGATACGCAGTATTTT.